This entry lists 13 T cell receptor beta chains sequenced from one sample in a study of T cells in localized non-small cell lung cancer. Assay used: immunoSEQ multiplex PCR; TCRdb lists only in-frame clones, some missing. The sample shows 40,000 to 50,000 clones, approximately 90% of them seen only once. This specimen was peripheral blood, taken before any cancer treatment. The source is a woman aged 18 to 55 with stage III lung adenocarcinoma.

The rearrangement joins TRBV6-6 to TRBJ2-7; the D gene is possibly TRBD1 (5 bases). V gave up 0 bases and J gave up 0 bases, with 12 bases separating them. This CDR3 has 16 amino acids. The germline CDR1 and CDR2 sequences are MNHNY and SVGAGI (reference sequence). The CDR3 spells CASSYSRGSSSYEQYF. The CDR3 coding sequence is TGTGCCAGCAGTTACTCTAGGGGATCTAGCTCCTACGAGCAGTACTTC.

The chain has TRBV7-2 and TRBJ2-3, with TRBD1 matching 9 bases. The CDR3 is 15 residues long. Trimming removed 5 bases from V and 2 bases from J; junction bases left unmatched: 5. Germline V gives CDR1 SGHTA, CDR2 FQGNSA. This CDR3 is CASSHRGRTTDTQYF. CDR3 nucleotides: TGTGCCAGCAGCCACAGGGGGCGCACCACAGATACGCAGTATTTT.

The gene calls are TRBV6-5 and TRBJ1-1; D not certain. The CDR3 loop spans 14 amino acids. Germline lookup yields CDR1 MNHEY and CDR2 SVGAGI. V lost 5 bases and J 1 base, leaving 11 bases between the germline ends. The CDR3 region is CASSPLRSNTEAFF. CDR3 in DNA: TGTGCCAGCAGTCCCTTGCGATCGAACACTGAAGCTTTCTTT.

This clone was found a few times. This chain joins TRBV6-5 and TRBJ2-7, with 8 bases identical to TRBD1. CDR3 length: 15 amino acids. V shed 2 bases and J 4 bases; nucleotides not matched to a gene: 7. Germline values: CDR1 MNHEY, CDR2 SVGAGI. CDR3 in amino acids: CASSYGQGAPYEQYF. The CDR3, as DNA: TGTGCCAGCAGTTACGGTCAGGGGGCCCCATACGAGCAGTACTTC.

This sequence joins TRBV7-9 and TRBJ2-1; TRBD2 matches 9 bases. CDR3 length: 14 amino acids. With V trimmed by 3 bases and J by 6 bases, 3 bases remained unmatched. Germline V CDR1 and CDR2: SEHNR, FQNEAQ (reference sequence). For the CDR3, the DNA is TGTGCCAGCAGCTTTGCGGGGGGGAGCAATGAGCAGTTCTTC. Translating it yields CASSFAGGSNEQFF.

V gene TRBV11-2 combines with J gene TRBJ1-1; D gene unclear. The CDR3 has 16 residues. Germline CDR1 is SGHAT and CDR2 is FQNNGV. Trimming removed 4 bases from V and 6 bases from J, with 21 bases in between. The CDR3: CASSSLFTSGIAEAFF. Written as DNA, the CDR3 is TGTGCCAGCAGCTCATTGTTCACTTCGGGGATAGCTGAAGCTTTCTTT.

The chain links TRBV6-5 to TRBJ1-6, with D possibly matching TRBD1 (5 bases). Germline CDR1 reads MNHEY; CDR2 reads SVGAGI. The CDR3 totals 16 residues. V lost 8 bases and J 5 bases, leaving 19 bases between the germline ends. The CDR3 bases are TGTGCCAGCCGTTCGAATCTCCGGGGCAATAATTCACCCCTCCACTTT. It encodes CASRSNLRGNNSPLHF.

This chain connects TRBV30 to TRBJ1-1; D not resolved. There are 13 residues in the CDR3. V lost 8 bases and J 1 base, leaving 14 bases between the germline ends. Germline V gene data show CDR1 as GTSNPN and CDR2 as SVGIG (reference sequence). The CDR3 region is CASGRLRNTEAFF. CDR3 DNA sequence: TGTGCCAGCGGGAGACTAAGGAACACTGAAGCTTTCTTT.

The chain couples TRBV5-1 to TRBJ1-4, with 11 bases identical to TRBD1. V was pared by 0 bases and J by 3 bases, with 4 bases of the junction left unmatched. From germline, CDR1 is SGHRS and CDR2 YFSETQ. The CDR3 contains 17 residues. The CDR3 DNA reads TGCGCCAGCAGCTTGGTTGGACAGGGGGCGTCTAATGAAAAACTGTTTTTT. Translated: CASSLVGQGASNEKLFF. Full variable domain (remainder filled in from reference TRBV5-1 and TRBJ1-4): KAGVTQTPRYLIKTRGQQVTLSCSPISGHRSVSWYQQTPGQGLQFLFEYFSETQRNKGNFPGRFSGRQFSNSRSEMNVSTLELGDSALYLCASSLVGQGASNEKLFFGSGTQLSVL.

As regards this clone: The sample contains more than one DNA sequence encoding this CDR3. V is TRBV14 and J is TRBJ1-3; no reliable D call. Germline V gene lookup returns CDR1 SGHDN and CDR2 FVKESK. The germline V and J ends were trimmed by 4 bases and 2 bases, with 9 bases remaining between them. The CDR3 is 14 amino acids. CDR3 in DNA: TGTGCCAGCAGCCCCTTAGGCCCTGGAAACACCATATATTTT. This sequence encodes CASSPLGPGNTIYF. The full variable domain, its missing parts supplied by reference TRBV14 and TRBJ1-3, is EAGVTQFPSHSVIEKGQTVTLRCDPISGHDNLYWYRRVMGKEIKFLLHFVKESKQDESGMPNNRFLAERTGGTYSTLKVQPAELEDSGVYFCASSPLGPGNTIYFGEGSWLTVV.

This clone was recorded once. CDR3 in DNA: TGTGCCATCAGCATACAGGACTCGGAAGCTTTCTTT. Protein: CAISIQDSEAFF. This rearrangement joins TRBV10-3 to TRBJ1-1; D possibly corresponds to TRBD1 (5 bases). The CDR3 runs to 12 residues. Trimming took 6 bases from V and 8 from J, leaving 13 bases between them. Germline V gene sequence: CDR1 ENHRY, CDR2 SYGVKD.

The chain links TRBV30 to TRBJ1-4, with unresolved D. The CDR3 extends over 12 amino acids. Germline values: CDR1 GTSNPN, CDR2 SVGIG (reference sequence). Between the trimmed V and J ends, which lost 3 bases and 4 bases, there was a span of 6 bases. CDR3 region: CAWRRGNEKLFF. CDR3 coding DNA: TGTGCCTGGAGACGGGGTAATGAAAAACTGTTTTTT.

This clone was observed once. This chain joins TRBV15 and TRBJ1-2, with D possibly matching TRBD1 (6 bases). Germline loops: CDR1 LNHNV, CDR2 YYDKDF (reference sequence). Trimming stripped 2 bases from V and 10 bases from J, with 8 bases between. The CDR3 sequence is 11 residues long. The CDR3 DNA reads as TGTGCCACCAGCAGAAACAGGGACTACACCTTC. Translated, it gives CATSRNRDYTF.